Given below is one T cell receptor beta chain in context. Data came from immunoSEQ multiplex PCR; TCRdb stores just in-frame clones and leaves some out. The profile shows some 97,000 clones, 92% of them singletons. The sample comes from a study of siplizumab effects on memory and regulatory T cells. CDR3 length: 13 residues. V was shortened by 2 bases and J by 3 bases, with 8 bases between the two germline ends. Germline V lookup: CDR1 MNHEY, CDR2 SVGAGI. Specimen: Tregs sorted from blood. The source of this sequence is a human donor in good health. The chain carries TRBV6-5 and TRBJ2-7; D gene uncertain. CDR3 residues: CASSYRPNYEQYF. As DNA, the CDR3 is TGTGCCAGCAGTTACCGGCCCAACTACGAGCAGTACTTC.